The 25 T cell receptor beta chains reported below all come from one sample, sequenced in a study of shared clonotypes between healthy human individuals. Naive CD8 cells lacked CD45RO, underwent positive selection for CCR7 and left out terminally differentiated effector memory CD45RA+ cells. Sequencing used immunoSEQ multiplex PCR; TCRdb keeps in-frame clones, though not all of them. The table lists some 800,000 clones, 92% of them singletons, with less than 25% in the top ten. Sequencing was performed on naive CD8+ T cells sorted from blood. These receptors were obtained from a man aged 25 to 45 in good health.

The chain joins TRBV9 to TRBJ2-3; D is undetermined. V lost 4 bases and J 4 bases, leaving 7 bases between the germline ends. CDR3 length: 12 amino acids. Looked up from germline, CDR1 is SGDLS and CDR2 is YYNGEE. CDR3: CASSPPSDTQYF. For the CDR3, the DNA is TGTGCCAGCAGCCCCCCTTCAGATACGCAGTATTTT.

This clone occurred once. The chain recombines TRBV4-1 with TRBJ1-1, with TRBD1 matching over 12 bases. V shed 4 bases and J 5 bases; nucleotides not matched to a gene: 8. There are 16 residues in the CDR3. From germline, CDR1 is MGHRA and CDR2 YSYEKL. CDR3 nucleotides: TGCGCCAGCAGCCTAGGGGACAGGGGGCTCGTGACTGAAGCTTTCTTT. It codes for CASSLGDRGLVTEAFF.

Here the CDR3 reads CASRAGTGAYNEQFF. The CDR3 DNA reads as TGTGCCAGCAGGGCTGGGACAGGGGCTTACAATGAGCAGTTCTTC. The chain uses TRBV2 and TRBJ2-1; 10 bases line up with TRBD1. Trimming took 6 bases from V and 4 from J; bases not matched to a gene: 6. Germline CDR1 SNHLY, CDR2 FYNNEI. The CDR3 extends over 15 amino acids.

The chain combines TRBV19 with TRBJ2-1; 7 bases agree with TRBD1. This CDR3 region has 14 residues. The V segment lost 3 bases and the J segment 6 bases; nucleotides outside the gene matches: 5. The V gene's germline CDR1 is LNHDA and CDR2 SQIVND (reference sequence). The CDR3 reads CASSMVTGPNEQFF. The DNA for the CDR3 is TGTGCCAGTAGTATGGTGACAGGGCCCAATGAGCAGTTCTTC. Filled out from reference TRBV19 and TRBJ2-1, the complete variable domain reads DGGITQSPKYLFRKEGQNVTLSCEQNLNHDAMYWYRQDPGQGLRLIYYSQIVNDFQKGDIAEGYSVSREKKESFPLTVTSAQKNPTAFYLCASSMVTGPNEQFFGPGTRLTVL.

This chain joins TRBV27 and TRBJ2-5, with TRBD2 matching 9 bases. CDR3 size: 14 residues. The germline CDR1 and CDR2 sequences are MNHEY and SMNVEV (reference sequence). Trimming took 6 bases from V and 4 from J; bases not matched to a gene: 6. CDR3 amino acids: CASRTSGRRETQYF. Here the CDR3 DNA reads TGTGCCAGCAGGACCAGCGGGAGGAGAGAGACCCAGTACTTC.

CDR3 region: CASSGGGNEQFF. For the CDR3, the DNA is TGTGCCAGCAGCGGTGGGGGGAATGAGCAGTTCTTC. V is TRBV7-9 and J is TRBJ2-1; weak D call: TRBD2 (6 bases). Germline lookup yields CDR1 SEHNR and CDR2 FQNEAQ (reference sequence). The CDR3 has 12 amino acids. V dropped 5 bases and J dropped 7 bases, with 9 bases sitting between them. Full variable domain (outside the CDR3, taken from reference TRBV7-9 and TRBJ2-1): DTGVSQNPRHKITKRGQNVTFRCDPISEHNRLYWYRQTLGQGPEFLTYFQNEAQLEKSRLLSDRFSAERPKGSFSTLEIQRTEQGDSAMYLCASSGGGNEQFFGPGTRLTVL.

Written as DNA, the CDR3 is TGTGCCAGCACAGACCCATTCGGAAGCGGGAGTATCCATGAGCAGTTCTTC. Protein product: CASTDPFGSGSIHEQFF. The rearrangement joins TRBV9 to TRBJ2-1; 8 positions agree with TRBD2. This CDR3 comprises 17 residues. With V trimmed by 6 bases and J by 8 bases, 19 bases remained unmatched. In germline, CDR1 is SGDLS, CDR2 YYNGEE.

V usage is TRBV6-1 and J usage is TRBJ2-7; TRBD2 matches 7 bases. CDR1 and CDR2 from the germline V gene are MNHNS and SASEGT. This CDR3 is 16 amino acids long. The J segment lost 0 bases and the V segment lost 0 bases, leaving 5 bases of the junction unmatched. CDR3 DNA: TGTGCCAGCAGTGAAGCGCAGGGCGGGAGCTCCTACGAGCAGTACTTC. Encoded protein: CASSEAQGGSSYEQYF.

The CDR3, as DNA: TGTGCCAGCAGCGCCCGGGTCGCCCGATACTACGAGCAGTACTTC. It specifies CASSARVARYYEQYF. The chain combines TRBV7-9 with TRBJ2-7; D gene uncertain. The CDR3 extends over 15 amino acids. CDR1 is SEHNR, CDR2 FQNEAQ, per germline (reference sequence). Trimming took off 5 bases at V and 3 bases at J, with 17 bases between the two ends.

The chain has TRBV13 and TRBJ1-2, with D perhaps TRBD1 (5 bases). The germline V and J ends were trimmed by 1 base and 4 bases, with 7 bases remaining between them. Germline CDR1 and CDR2: PRHDT and FYEKMQ (reference sequence). The CDR3 runs to 13 residues. The chain's CDR3 is CASSLETGYGYTF. CDR3 in DNA: TGTGCCAGCAGCTTAGAAACAGGCTATGGCTACACCTTC.

The chain is built from TRBV28 and TRBJ1-1, with D possibly being TRBD1 (6 bases). Germline values: CDR1 MDHEN, CDR2 SYDVKM. Trimming took off 5 bases at V and 1 base at J, with 14 bases between the two ends. The CDR3 has 15 residues. CDR3 coding DNA: TGTGCCAGCAGTCCCGCCGGGGGGCGGAACACTGAAGCTTTCTTT. Residues: CASSPAGGRNTEAFF.

V usage is TRBV7-9 and J usage is TRBJ2-1; 14 bases are shared with TRBD2. The V gene end was trimmed by 5 bases and the J gene end by 7 bases; junction bases not matched to a gene: 10. CDR1 and CDR2 from the germline V gene are SEHNR and FQNEAQ (reference sequence). The length of the CDR3 is 17 residues. Here the CDR3 reads CASSPKTSGRAGNEQFF. As DNA, the CDR3 is TGTGCCAGCAGCCCGAAGACTAGCGGGAGGGCCGGGAATGAGCAGTTCTTC.

As concerns this clone: Germline and junction disagree at one end, which may indicate a read error. The V call is TRBV20-1, the J call TRBJ1-1; D uncertain. Per germline, CDR1 DFQATT and CDR2 SNEGSKA (reference sequence). The CDR3 loop spans 10 amino acids. CDR3 residues: CSARDFEAFF. The CDR3 nucleotides are TGCAGTGCTCGAGACTTTGAAGCTTTCTTT.

This clone was seen once. This sequence joins TRBV9 and TRBJ2-1; 12 bases match TRBD1. Losses at the gene ends were 3 bases for V and 9 bases for J; bases not matched to a gene: 13. Germline values: CDR1 SGDLS, CDR2 YYNGEE. This CDR3 comprises 17 residues. The CDR3 spells CASSAPLGTGGWGEQFF. CDR3 in DNA: TGTGCCAGCAGCGCCCCTCTCGGGACAGGGGGCTGGGGTGAGCAGTTCTTC.

This sequence joins TRBV5-4 and TRBJ2-1; TRBD2 is a possible D gene (5 bases). Germline V gives CDR1 SGHNT, CDR2 YYREEE (reference sequence). The CDR3 spans 13 residues. Trimming took off 2 bases at V and 9 bases at J, with 12 bases between the two ends. CDR3 region: CASSLRDRIEQFF. For the CDR3, the DNA is TGTGCCAGCAGCTTACGGGATAGAATTGAGCAGTTCTTC.

The rearrangement links TRBV28 to TRBJ2-2; D uncertain. CDR1 MDHEN and CDR2 SYDVKM come from the germline V gene. V lost 4 bases to trimming and J lost 5 bases, with 8 bases between them. This CDR3 is 13 amino acids long. CDR3 bases: TGTGCCAGCAGTTACCGCAGGACCGGGGAGCTGTTTTTT. Its protein is CASSYRRTGELFF.

This clone has just one count. The rearrangement uses TRBV4-1 and TRBJ2-2; D possibly corresponds to TRBD1 (5 bases). Germline CDR1 and CDR2: MGHRA and YSYEKL. The CDR3 covers 14 residues. V was trimmed by 5 bases and J by 0 bases, leaving 7 bases between them. CDR3 protein: CASSAQANTGELFF. As DNA, the CDR3 is TGCGCCAGCAGCGCACAGGCGAACACCGGGGAGCTGTTTTTT.

The table lists this clone with a count of one. V is TRBV4-1 and J is TRBJ2-1, with TRBD2 matching 9 bases. The CDR3 covers 15 residues. J gave up 1 base and V 2 bases, and 0 bases lay outside the gene matches. Germline CDR1 is MGHRA and CDR2 is YSYEKL. The CDR3 reads CASSQTSGSYNEQFF. The DNA for the CDR3 is TGCGCCAGCAGCCAAACTAGCGGGTCCTACAATGAGCAGTTCTTC.

The CDR3 DNA is TGTGCCAGTAGTTTACAAGGCGACGCAGATACGCAGTATTTT. Translated, it gives CASSLQGDADTQYF. The chain has TRBV19 and TRBJ2-3, with D unclear. The CDR3 spans 14 residues. Trimming shortened V by 5 bases and J by 4 bases, and 13 bases separated the two germline ends. CDR1 and CDR2 from the germline V gene are LNHDA and SQIVND (reference sequence).

The J gene is TRBJ2-7, the V gene TRBV28, with a weak D call TRBD2 (6 bases). Trimming removed 5 bases at V and 3 bases at J, with 17 bases between. This CDR3 contains 15 residues. The germline V gene encodes CDR1 MDHEN and CDR2 SYDVKM. Written as DNA, the CDR3 is TGTGCCAGCAGTCTGCTCGGGGGACGGAGCTACGAGCAGTACTTC. This encodes CASSLLGGRSYEQYF. Variable domain in full (rest from reference TRBV28 and TRBJ2-7): DVKVTQSSRYLVKRTGEKVFLECVQDMDHENMFWYRQDPGLGLRLIYFSYDVKMKEKGDIPEGYSVSREKKERFSLILESASTNQTSMYLCASSLLGGRSYEQYFGPGTRLTVT.

This CDR3 is CASSLRMGQGLFF. CDR3 DNA sequence: TGTGCCAGCTCATTAAGGATGGGACAGGGTCTGTTTTTT. The chain joins TRBV18 to TRBJ1-4, with TRBD1 matching 9 bases. This CDR3 has 13 residues. After removal of 5 bases from V and 14 bases from J, the junction contained 9 bases not matched to a gene. Germline V gene sequence: CDR1 KGHSH, CDR2 LQKENI.

The V and J genes are TRBV29-1 and TRBJ2-7, with D perhaps being TRBD1 or TRBD2 (7 bases each). CDR1 is SQVTM and CDR2 is ANQGSEA in the germline V gene. The CDR3 has 12 amino acids. With 6 bases removed from V and 4 bases from J, the gap between germline ends came to 13 bases. The CDR3 DNA sequence: TGCAGCGTGCGACAGGGAGGGTACGAGCAGTACTTC. Translating it yields CSVRQGGYEQYF.

The chain has TRBV5-1 and TRBJ2-7; 11 bases are a match to TRBD1. The CDR3 is 16 amino acids. Germline V gene sequence: CDR1 SGHRS, CDR2 YFSETQ. The J segment lost 0 bases and the V segment lost 3 bases, leaving 5 bases of the junction unmatched. CDR3 protein: CASSYGQGASSYEQYF. In DNA form, the CDR3 reads TGCGCCAGCAGCTACGGACAGGGGGCCAGCTCCTACGAGCAGTACTTC.

J is TRBJ2-7 and V is TRBV10-3; 9 bases agree with TRBD1. The CDR3 has 17 amino acids. V trimming: 3 bases; J trimming: 4 bases; junction bases outside the gene matches: 13. Germline V gene sequence: CDR1 ENHRY, CDR2 SYGVKD. As DNA, the CDR3 is TGTGCCATCAGTGATCGGCTCCGGGACAGGGCCTCGTACGAGCAGTACTTC. Residues: CAISDRLRDRASYEQYF.

About this clone: Other DNA sequences from this sample encode an identical CDR3 as well. The chain couples TRBV18 to TRBJ2-7; TRBD1 aligns across 9 bases. In germline, CDR1 is KGHSH, CDR2 LQKENI. The CDR3 is made up of 15 amino acids. Trimming took 4 bases from V and 2 from J; bases not matched to a gene: 6. CDR3 region: CASSRPGQGPYEQYF. The CDR3 nucleotides are TGTGCCAGCTCACGGCCGGGACAGGGTCCCTACGAGCAGTACTTC.